This T cell receptor beta chain was sequenced in a study of regulatory T cells in long-lasting Graves disease. This clonotype was counted at least ten times. Its antigen is unknown. Trimming took 4 bases from V and 9 from J, leaving 10 bases between them. This CDR3 is 13 amino acids long. Germline V gene sequence: CDR1 MDHEN, CDR2 SYDVKM. Noted time point: persistent/refractory GD, antithyroid drugs over 5 years with positive TRAb. From PBMCs, RNA was extracted and then used to make the TCR library. Study results and caveats: Accuracy might have suffered from few samples.

CDR3 regions were amplified by Arm-PCR using iRepertoire HTBI primers to build TCR beta libraries. Each CDR3 protein is one row after TCRdb ran MiXCR on the multiplex PCR reads. The sample shows fewer than 600,000 distinct CDR3 sequences, 22% of them seen only once. This TCR came from a female donor with Graves disease. The chain links TRBV28 to TRBJ1-6; D may be TRBD1 (6 bases). The sequences come from peripheral blood mononuclear cells (PBMCs), collected when the disease was refractory, from a patient treated with antithyroid drugs. CDR3 protein: CASSSTGSSPLHF. Here the CDR3 DNA reads TGTGCCAGCAGTTCGACAGGAAGTTCACCCCTCCACTTT.